Here is one T cell receptor (beta chain) with its context. This specimen belongs to a study of blood T cell repertoires in COVID-19. Sequencing used immunoSEQ multiplex PCR; TCRdb keeps in-frame clones, though not all of them. The profile shows under 250,000 clones, around 83% of them singletons. There are 15 residues in the CDR3. Trimming left V 3 bases short and J 1 base short, with 13 bases between. Germline V gives CDR1 LNHDA, CDR2 SQIVND (reference sequence). The TCR originated in a woman in her fifties or sixties with acute or convalescent COVID-19. The material sequenced was peripheral blood. This sequence joins TRBV19 and TRBJ2-7; possibly TRBD1 for D (6 bases). The DNA of the CDR3 is TGTGCCAGTAGTATGTCCAGGGGCGGATCCTACGAGCAGTACTTC. Amino acids: CASSMSRGGSYEQYF.